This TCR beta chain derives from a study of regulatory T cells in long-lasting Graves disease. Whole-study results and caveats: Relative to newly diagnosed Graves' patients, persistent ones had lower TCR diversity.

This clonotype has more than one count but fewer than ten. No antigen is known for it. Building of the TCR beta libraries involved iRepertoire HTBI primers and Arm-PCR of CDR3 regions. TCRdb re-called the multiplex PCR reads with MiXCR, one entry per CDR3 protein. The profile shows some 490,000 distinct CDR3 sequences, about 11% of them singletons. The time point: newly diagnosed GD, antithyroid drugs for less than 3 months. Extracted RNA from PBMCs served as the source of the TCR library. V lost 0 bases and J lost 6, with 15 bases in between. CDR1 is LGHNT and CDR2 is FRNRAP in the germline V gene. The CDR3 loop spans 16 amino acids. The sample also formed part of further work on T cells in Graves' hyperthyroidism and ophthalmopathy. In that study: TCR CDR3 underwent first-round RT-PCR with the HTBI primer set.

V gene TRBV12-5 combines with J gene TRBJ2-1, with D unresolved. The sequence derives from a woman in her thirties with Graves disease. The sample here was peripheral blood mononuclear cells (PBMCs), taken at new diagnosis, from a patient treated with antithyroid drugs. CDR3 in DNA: TGTGCTAGTGGTTTGGTGTCCCAGGTTCGAGGCAATGAGCAGTTCTTC. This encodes CASGLVSQVRGNEQFF.